The clone carrying this TCR beta chain was seen at least ten times. RNA transcripts served as template for amplifying TCR beta CDR3 sequences. Second-round multiplex PCR came after a first-round RT-PCR that employed HTBI primers. TCRdb passed the multiplex PCR reads through MiXCR, listing each CDR3 protein once. Of hundreds of thousands of distinct CDR3 sequences in the sample, around 20% were seen once. The data stem from a study of Graves' ophthalmopathy and Graves' hyperthyroidism. Stable hyperthyroidism meant no ophthalmopathy within 18 months of follow-up. CDR3 length: 13 amino acids. Germline V gives CDR1 MNHEY, CDR2 SMNVEV (reference sequence). The V end lost 6 bases, the J end lost 0 bases, and 8 bases lay between the germline ends.

This chain connects TRBV27 to TRBJ1-1; D is perhaps TRBD1 (6 bases). This TCR was sampled from a young woman with stable Graves' hyperthyroidism. The specimen sequenced was peripheral blood. DNA for the CDR3: TGTGCCAGCAGGGGGGCCATGAACACTGAAGCTTTCTTT. It specifies CASRGAMNTEAFF.